The clone carrying this T cell receptor beta chain has only one observation. What it binds is not known. The data were taken from a study of shared clonotypes between healthy human individuals. Whole-study results and caveats: Incompleteness in sorted-subset sequencing, despite large depth, was shown by rarefaction. Memory subsets generally showed smaller estimated richness than naive subsets did.

Each subset's genomic DNA was split evenly across several immunoSEQ plates. Some clones are missing from TCRdb's copy, which holds only in-frame ones; the method was immunoSEQ multiplex PCR. Here the sample spans around 370,000 clones, 96% being singletons. V shed 6 bases and J shed 7 bases, with 9 bases lying between them. The CDR3 has 10 residues. Germline CDR1 reads DFQATT; CDR2 reads SNEGSKA (reference sequence). The authors combined CD45RO+ cells with CCR7-negative CD45RA+ TemRA cells as CD8 memory. The rearrangement joins TRBV20-1 to TRBJ2-5; no firm D call. Sample: memory CD8+ T cells sorted from blood. Subset defined: CD45RO+ cells pooled with CCR7-negative TemRA cells. This clonotype originated in a man aged 30-40 years in good health. The CDR3 coding sequence is TGCAGTGCAGAGATAGGGACCCAGTACTTC. Protein: CSAEIGTQYF.